These 29 T cell receptor beta chains came from one sample sequenced in a study of blood T cell repertoires in COVID-19. TCRdb's copy holds only in-frame clones and misses some; the assay was immunoSEQ multiplex PCR. The sample consists of roughly 250,000 clones, around nine tenths of them appearing once. The specimen was PBMCs or T cells enriched from blood (not recorded which). These receptors all come from a woman aged 18 to 35 who had recovered from COVID-19.

V and J are TRBV28 and TRBJ2-1; 9 positions match TRBD2. The V gene's germline CDR1 is MDHEN and CDR2 SYDVKM. The CDR3 runs to 15 residues. V trimming: 6 bases; J trimming: 3 bases; junction bases outside the gene matches: 6. CDR3 DNA: TGTGCCAGCAGCTTAAGCGGGAGGATCTACAATGAGCAGTTCTTC. Translated: CASSLSGRIYNEQFF.

The chain employs TRBV9 and TRBJ2-7; D perhaps matches TRBD1 (5 bases). CDR1 and CDR2 (germline): SGDLS, YYNGEE. The CDR3 consists of 12 residues. V was trimmed by 1 base and J by 4 bases, leaving 6 bases between them. For the CDR3, the DNA is TGTGCCAGCAGCGTAAGGGGTTACGAGCAGTACTTC. As protein: CASSVRGYEQYF.

This chain connects TRBV9 to TRBJ2-6, with 7 nucleotides matching TRBD1. Germline CDR1 reads SGDLS; CDR2 reads YYNGEE. This CDR3 region has 18 residues. J gave up 0 bases and V 0 bases, and 6 bases lay outside the gene matches. The CDR3 loop reads CASSVVEGAHSGANVLTF. CDR3 bases: TGTGCCAGCAGCGTAGTAGAGGGGGCCCACTCTGGGGCCAACGTCCTGACTTTC.

This chain uses TRBV28 with TRBJ1-1; a possible D gene is TRBD1 (6 bases). From germline, CDR1 is MDHEN and CDR2 SYDVKM. The CDR3 covers 11 residues. This chain's CDR3 is CAIQGYTEAFF. CDR3 in DNA: TGTGCGATACAGGGTTACACTGAAGCTTTCTTT.

The chain links TRBV4-2 to TRBJ1-1; the D gene is possibly TRBD1 (5 bases). Trimming took off 3 bases at V and 5 bases at J, with 19 bases between the two ends. Germline-derived CDR1 and CDR2 are LGHNA and YNFKEQ. There are 16 residues in the CDR3. The CDR3 DNA sequence: TGTGCCAGCAGCCATGAGCCACAGGCCGCGGGAACTGAAGCTTTCTTT. Its translation is CASSHEPQAAGTEAFF.

The rearrangement links TRBV11-2 to TRBJ2-2; TRBD2 might be the D (6 bases). The germline V gene encodes CDR1 SGHAT and CDR2 FQNNGV. CDR3 length: 14 residues. V was shortened by 7 bases and J by 7 bases, with 16 bases between the two germline ends. The CDR3: CASTTGGGDGELFF. The CDR3 coding sequence is TGTGCCAGCACCACCGGCGGAGGGGACGGGGAGCTGTTTTTT. The variable domain in full, with the rest retrieved from reference TRBV11-2 and TRBJ2-2, is EAGVAQSPRYKIIEKRQSVAFWCNPISGHATLYWYQQILGQGPKLLIQFQNNGVVDDSQLPKDRFSAERLKGVDSTLKIQPAKLEDSAVYLCASTTGGGDGELFFGEGSRLTVL.

This sequence joins TRBV19 and TRBJ1-2; 10 nucleotides align to TRBD1. The CDR3 totals 15 residues. J lost 3 bases, V lost 4 bases, and 5 bases had no gene match. The germline gives CDR1 LNHDA, CDR2 SQIVND (reference sequence). CDR3 protein: CASSKRQGADYGYTF. CDR3 coding DNA: TGTGCCAGTAGTAAAAGACAGGGGGCTGACTATGGCTACACCTTC.

CDR3 DNA sequence: TGTGCCAGCAGCTTCACTTCGGGGACAGGGGGCGCGGCTTTCTTT. As protein: CASSFTSGTGGAAFF. The chain combines TRBV7-2 with TRBJ1-1; 12 nucleotides line up with TRBD1. The CDR3 loop spans 15 amino acids. V trimming: 3 bases; J trimming: 11 bases; junction bases outside the gene matches: 10. Germline CDR1 SGHTA, CDR2 FQGNSA.

The rearrangement uses TRBV11-2 and TRBJ1-1; D call uncertain. This CDR3 is built from 12 residues. The germline V and J ends were trimmed by 3 bases and 2 bases, with 4 bases remaining between them. The V gene's germline CDR1 is SGHAT and CDR2 FQNNGV. The CDR3 DNA reads TGTGCCAGCAGCTTTGGCAACACTGAAGCTTTCTTT. Translated: CASSFGNTEAFF.

This clone occurred a few times. V is TRBV12-5 and J is TRBJ2-7; no clear D. This CDR3 contains 12 residues. Germline assignment: CDR1 LGHNT and CDR2 FRNRAP. The germline V and J ends were trimmed by 2 bases and 7 bases, with 9 bases remaining between them. The CDR3: CASGLPTREQYF. In DNA form, the CDR3 reads TGTGCTAGTGGTTTGCCCACTCGGGAGCAGTACTTC.

CDR3 in amino acids: CASSIQQGDGYTF. Written as DNA, the CDR3 is TGTGCCAGTAGTATCCAACAGGGGGATGGCTACACCTTC. The gene calls are TRBV19 and TRBJ1-2; 8 bases align to TRBD1. The CDR3 has 13 residues. After removal of 3 bases from V and 6 bases from J, the junction contained 3 bases not matched to a gene. Germline CDR1 reads LNHDA; CDR2 reads SQIVND (reference sequence). Based on the CDR3 plus reference TRBV19 and TRBJ1-2, the full variable domain is DGGITQSPKYLFRKEGQNVTLSCEQNLNHDAMYWYRQDPGQGLRLIYYSQIVNDFQKGDIAEGYSVSREKKESFPLTVTSAQKNPTAFYLCASSIQQGDGYTFGSGTRLTVV.

The chain uses TRBV18 and TRBJ2-1; tentatively, D is TRBD2 (7 bases). The CDR3 is made up of 15 amino acids. Germline values: CDR1 KGHSH, CDR2 LQKENI. V dropped 3 bases and J dropped 4 bases, with 13 bases sitting between them. CDR3 sequence reads: CASSPVGGGYNEQFF. Written as DNA, the CDR3 is TGTGCCAGCTCACCGGTGGGAGGGGGTTACAATGAGCAGTTCTTC.

The J gene is TRBJ1-4, the V gene TRBV7-9; TRBD1 agrees at 7 bases. Germline assignment: CDR1 SEHNR and CDR2 FQNEAQ (reference sequence). With 5 bases clipped from V and 8 bases from J, the junction kept 14 bases outside the gene matches. The CDR3 sequence is 16 residues long. CDR3 loop: CASSPPYGQEREKLFF. CDR3 DNA: TGTGCCAGCAGCCCCCCGTACGGACAGGAGAGGGAAAAACTGTTTTTT.

CDR3 residues: CATSRDRTGFQLNSPLHF. CDR3 nucleotides: TGTGCCACCAGCAGAGACCGGACAGGGTTCCAACTGAATTCACCCCTCCACTTT. The chain combines TRBV15 with TRBJ1-6; 8 bases are a match to TRBD1. Trimming at V came to 0 bases and at J to 7 bases, leaving 11 bases not matched to a gene. This CDR3 is 18 amino acids long. Germline assignment: CDR1 LNHNV and CDR2 YYDKDF (reference sequence).

The rearrangement joins TRBV13 to TRBJ1-4, with a possible D match to TRBD1 (5 bases). CDR1 is PRHDT, CDR2 FYEKMQ, per germline (reference sequence). The CDR3 totals 15 residues. V gave up 5 bases and J gave up 7 bases, with 17 bases separating them. In nucleotides, the CDR3 is TGTGCCAGCAGCCTACCCGAAGAAAGGGGTGAAAAACTGTTTTTT. Translated, it gives CASSLPEERGEKLFF.

This clone is a singleton in its sample. This chain connects TRBV11-3 to TRBJ2-5; 7 bases are shared with TRBD1. The V gene end was trimmed by 5 bases and the J gene end by 0 bases; junction bases not matched to a gene: 6. This CDR3 contains 15 residues. The germline CDR1 and CDR2 sequences are SGHNT and YENEEA. The CDR3 spells CASSIQQGYQETQYF. The CDR3 DNA reads TGTGCCAGCAGCATACAACAGGGGTACCAAGAGACCCAGTACTTC.

The chain joins TRBV27 to TRBJ2-3, with 8 bases matching TRBD2. After removal of 0 bases from V and 4 bases from J, the junction contained 6 bases not matched to a gene. Germline CDR1 reads MNHEY; CDR2 reads SMNVEV (reference sequence). CDR3 length: 16 amino acids. DNA of the CDR3: TGTGCCAGCAGTTTATCCGGAGCGGGAGCAGCAGATACGCAGTATTTT. This gives the protein CASSLSGAGAADTQYF.

The rearrangement links TRBV10-3 to TRBJ2-6, with D perhaps matching TRBD1 (5 bases). The CDR3 sequence is 17 residues long. Trimming took 6 bases from V and 0 from J, leaving 15 bases between them. Germline V lookup: CDR1 ENHRY, CDR2 SYGVKD. In DNA, the CDR3 is TGTGCCATCAGCGAATCCTTTCAGGGCTCTGGGGCCAACGTCCTGACTTTC. It codes for CAISESFQGSGANVLTF.

A note on this clone: This sample includes further DNA sequences coding for the same CDR3. The V and J genes are TRBV18 and TRBJ1-2, with 7 bases identical to TRBD1. The CDR3 runs to 13 residues. Germline-derived CDR1 and CDR2 are KGHSH and LQKENI. V lost 6 bases to trimming and J lost 3 bases; unmatched junction nucleotides: 4. DNA of the CDR3: TGTGCCAGCTCCCCCGGGACAGACTATGGCTACACCTTC. Its translation: CASSPGTDYGYTF.

The gene calls are TRBV7-4 and TRBJ1-4; 7 bases align to TRBD1. This CDR3 has 17 residues. Germline V lookup: CDR1 SGHVT, CDR2 SQSDAQ. J gave up 4 bases and V 5 bases, and 13 bases lay outside the gene matches. DNA for the CDR3: TGTGCCAGCAGCCCTAGACCTCGACAGGGCTTTAATGAAAAACTGTTTTTT. Protein: CASSPRPRQGFNEKLFF.

The chain recombines TRBV11-2 with TRBJ1-6; D ambiguous. Per the germline V gene, CDR1 is SGHAT and CDR2 is FQNNGV. The CDR3 totals 11 residues. With 5 bases removed from V and 7 bases from J, the gap between germline ends came to 3 bases. CDR3 nucleotide sequence: TGTGCCAGCAGCGGCAATTCACCCCTCCACTTT. Translating gives CASSGNSPLHF.

The V gene is TRBV7-2, the J gene TRBJ1-2, with D maybe TRBD1 (5 bases). The germline gives CDR1 SGHTA, CDR2 FQGNSA. The CDR3 consists of 14 residues. Trimming cost V 1 base and J 6 bases, with 12 bases left between them. The CDR3 nucleotides are TGTGCCAGCAGCTTAGATCGCCAGGGCAATGGCTACACCTTC. As protein: CASSLDRQGNGYTF. Supplemented by reference TRBV7-2 and TRBJ1-2, the full variable domain reads GAGVSQSPSNKVTEKGKDVELRCDPISGHTALYWYRQSLGQGLEFLIYFQGNSAPDKSGLPSDRFSAERTGGSVSTLTIQRTQQEDSAVYLCASSLDRQGNGYTFGSGTRLTVV.

J is TRBJ2-2 and V is TRBV6-5, with D perhaps TRBD2 (6 bases). From germline, CDR1 is MNHEY and CDR2 SVGAGI. This CDR3 is built from 14 residues. In nucleotides, the CDR3 is TGTGCTATGGGCGGGGTAACGAACACCGGGGAGCTGTTTTTT. It is translated as CAMGGVTNTGELFF.

This clone showed up just once. V and J are TRBV29-1 and TRBJ2-1; D may be TRBD2 (7 bases). From germline, CDR1 is SQVTM and CDR2 ANQGSEA. The CDR3 extends over 17 amino acids. V lost 6 bases, J lost 7 bases, and 28 bases lay in between. The CDR3 sequence: CSVTLTPGTTGRNEQFF. CDR3 DNA: TGCAGCGTCACATTGACCCCCGGGACTACAGGGCGGAATGAGCAGTTCTTC.

The count of this clone is one. The chain combines TRBV15 with TRBJ1-2; 8 positions agree with TRBD1. The CDR3 consists of 16 residues. With V trimmed by 6 bases and J by 0 bases, 9 bases remained unmatched. In germline, CDR1 is LNHNV, CDR2 YYDKDF (reference sequence). The DNA of the CDR3 is TGTGCCACCAGTTCCCAGGGGGCTCAAGCTAACTATGGCTACACCTTC. Translated: CATSSQGAQANYGYTF.

The rearrangement joins TRBV5-1 to TRBJ2-2; D may be TRBD1 (5 bases). The CDR3 loop spans 13 amino acids. Trimming took off 2 bases at V and 7 bases at J, with 9 bases between the two ends. Germline values: CDR1 SGHRS, CDR2 YFSETQ. The CDR3 DNA sequence: TGCGCCAGCAGCTTACAGGCGCACGGGGAGCTGTTTTTT. This gives the protein CASSLQAHGELFF.

V and J are TRBV7-9 and TRBJ2-1; 9 bases are a match to TRBD1. The germline V gene encodes CDR1 SEHNR and CDR2 FQNEAQ (reference sequence). V gave up 1 base and J gave up 6 bases; unmatched junction bases: 1. This CDR3 is built from 14 residues. The CDR3 loop is CASSLVQGANEQFF. The CDR3 nucleotides are TGTGCCAGCAGCTTAGTACAGGGGGCCAATGAGCAGTTCTTC.

This chain uses TRBV11-2 with TRBJ1-2; 10 positions agree with TRBD1. The CDR3 spans 15 residues. After removal of 3 bases from V and 3 bases from J, the junction contained 4 bases not matched to a gene. Germline CDR1 reads SGHAT; CDR2 reads FQNNGV. The CDR3 DNA reads as TGTGCCAGCAGCTTGGGACAGGGGATTCACTATGGCTACACCTTC. It is translated as CASSLGQGIHYGYTF.

The V and J genes are TRBV5-6 and TRBJ1-5; 8 nucleotides agree with TRBD1. CDR1 is SGHDT and CDR2 is YYEEEE in the germline V gene. The CDR3 spans 15 residues. Trimming at V came to 4 bases and at J to 2 bases, leaving 5 bases not matched to a gene. The CDR3 DNA reads TGTGCCAGCAGCCTGACAGGGGTTGGCAATCAGCCCCAGCATTTT. Amino acids: CASSLTGVGNQPQHF.